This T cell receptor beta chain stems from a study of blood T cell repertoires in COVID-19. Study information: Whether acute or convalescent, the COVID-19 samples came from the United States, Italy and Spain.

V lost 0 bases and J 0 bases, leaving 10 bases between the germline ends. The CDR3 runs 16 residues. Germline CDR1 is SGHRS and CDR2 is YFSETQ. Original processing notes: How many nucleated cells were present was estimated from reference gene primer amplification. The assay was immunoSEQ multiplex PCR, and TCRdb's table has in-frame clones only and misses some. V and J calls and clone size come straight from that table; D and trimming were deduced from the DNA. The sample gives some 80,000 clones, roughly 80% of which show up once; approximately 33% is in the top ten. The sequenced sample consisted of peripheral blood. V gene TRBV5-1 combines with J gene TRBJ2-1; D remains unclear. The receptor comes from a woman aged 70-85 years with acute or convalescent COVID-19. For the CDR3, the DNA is TGCGCCAGCAGCTTGGTCTATCCTAGCTCCTACAATGAGCAGTTCTTC. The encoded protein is CASSLVYPSSYNEQFF.